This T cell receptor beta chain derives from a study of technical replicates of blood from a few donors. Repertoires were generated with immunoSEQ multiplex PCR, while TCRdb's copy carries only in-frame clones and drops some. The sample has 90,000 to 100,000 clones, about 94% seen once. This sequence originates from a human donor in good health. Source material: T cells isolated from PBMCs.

The CDR3 nucleotides are TGTGCCAGCTCACGGGGAGGGGTTACTGACGAGCAGTACTTC. Its translation: CASSRGGVTDEQYF. This chain joins TRBV18 and TRBJ2-7, with 7 positions matching TRBD2. Germline trimming cut 4 bases from V and 5 bases from J; bases unmatched to any gene: 8. The germline V gene encodes CDR1 KGHSH and CDR2 LQKENI. This CDR3 is 14 amino acids long.